Below are 5 T cell receptor beta chains sequenced from a single sample in a study of regulatory T cells. Primers: 52 TRBV forward and 13 TRBJ reverse. The assay was immunoSEQ multiplex PCR, and TCRdb's table has in-frame clones only and misses some. The sample records tens of thousands of clones, around nine tenths being singletons. Their antigens remain unidentified. General study results and limits: In CD3G-deficient patients, conventional CD4+ T cells were enriched for hydrophobic CDR3 residues at positions 6 and 7.

What was sequenced was conventional CD4+ T cells sorted from blood. These receptors were obtained from a child under 18 with CD3G deficiency.

DNA for the CDR3: TGTGCCAGTAGGCGATACGGGGGCACCGGGGAGCTGTTTTTT. It encodes CASRRYGGTGELFF. The chain uses TRBV19 and TRBJ2-2; maybe TRBD2 (6 bases). This CDR3 has 14 residues. V dropped 6 bases and J dropped 4 bases, with 12 bases sitting between them. CDR1 and CDR2 (germline): LNHDA, SQIVND (reference sequence).

This clone has a single count. The chain couples TRBV5-1 to TRBJ2-6; D uncertain. V was trimmed by 4 bases and J by 0 bases, leaving 5 bases between them. This CDR3 contains 14 residues. In germline, CDR1 is SGHRS, CDR2 YFSETQ. CDR3 DNA: TGCGCCAGCAGCCAAAACTCTGGGGCCAACGTCCTGACTTTC. Its translation: CASSQNSGANVLTF.

The CDR3 here is CASSVSGRGETQYF. The CDR3 nucleotides are TGCGCCAGCAGCGTTAGCGGGAGAGGGGAGACCCAGTACTTC. The chain links TRBV5-1 to TRBJ2-5; TRBD2 agrees at 9 bases. Losses at the gene ends were 4 bases for V and 5 bases for J; bases not matched to a gene: 6. Germline-derived CDR1 and CDR2 are SGHRS and YFSETQ. This CDR3 contains 14 residues.

This rearrangement joins TRBV28 to TRBJ1-2; 8 positions match TRBD1. Per the germline V gene, CDR1 is MDHEN and CDR2 is SYDVKM. The CDR3 totals 15 residues. The junction had 4 bases not matched to a gene; V was cut back by 3 bases and J by 1 base. In DNA form, the CDR3 reads TGTGCCAGCAGTTTCGGACAGGGTCGTAACTATGGCTACACCTTC. Translated: CASSFGQGRNYGYTF.

The gene calls are TRBV7-9 and TRBJ2-6, with D possibly being TRBD2 (8 bases). Germline CDR1 SEHNR, CDR2 FQNEAQ (reference sequence). Trimming left V 5 bases short and J 1 base short, with 21 bases between. The CDR3 is 19 amino acids. DNA for the CDR3: TGTGCCAGCAGCCCAGTTCCGGGACAGCGGGGGTCTGGGGCCAACGTCCTGACTTTC. It encodes CASSPVPGQRGSGANVLTF.